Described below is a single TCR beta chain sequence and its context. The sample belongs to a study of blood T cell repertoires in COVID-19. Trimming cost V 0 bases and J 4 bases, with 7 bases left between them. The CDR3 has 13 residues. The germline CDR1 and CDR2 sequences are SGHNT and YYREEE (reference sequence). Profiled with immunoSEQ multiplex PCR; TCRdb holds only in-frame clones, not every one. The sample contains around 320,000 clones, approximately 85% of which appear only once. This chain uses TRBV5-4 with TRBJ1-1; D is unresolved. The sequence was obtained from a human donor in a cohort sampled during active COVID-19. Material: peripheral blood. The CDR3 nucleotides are TGTGCCAGCAGCTTGGCCCTTTCCACTGAAGCTTTCTTT. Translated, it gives CASSLALSTEAFF. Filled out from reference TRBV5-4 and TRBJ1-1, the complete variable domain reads ETGVTQSPTHLIKTRGQQVTLRCSSQSGHNTVSWYQQALGQGPQFIFQYYREEENGRGNFPPRFSGLQFPNYSSELNVNALELDDSALYLCASSLALSTEAFFGQGTRLTVV.